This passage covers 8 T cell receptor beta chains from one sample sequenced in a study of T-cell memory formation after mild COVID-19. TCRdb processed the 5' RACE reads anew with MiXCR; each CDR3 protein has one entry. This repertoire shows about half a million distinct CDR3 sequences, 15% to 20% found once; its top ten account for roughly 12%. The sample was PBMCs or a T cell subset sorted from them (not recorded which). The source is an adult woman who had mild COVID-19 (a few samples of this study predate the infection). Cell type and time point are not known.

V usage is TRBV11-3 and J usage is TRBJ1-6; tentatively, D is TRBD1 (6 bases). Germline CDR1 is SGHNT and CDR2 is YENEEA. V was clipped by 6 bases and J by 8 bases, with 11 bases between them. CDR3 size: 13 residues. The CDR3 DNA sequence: TGTGCCAGCAGTTTCGCAGGGGATTCACCCCTCCACTTT. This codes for CASSFAGDSPLHF.

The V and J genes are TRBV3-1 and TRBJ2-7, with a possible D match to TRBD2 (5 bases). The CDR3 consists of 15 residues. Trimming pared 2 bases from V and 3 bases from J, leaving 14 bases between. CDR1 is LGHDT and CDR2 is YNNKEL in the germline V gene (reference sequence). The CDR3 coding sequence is TGTGCCAGCAGCCAACGGGAATACCCTAGCTACGAGCAGTACTTC. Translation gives CASSQREYPSYEQYF.

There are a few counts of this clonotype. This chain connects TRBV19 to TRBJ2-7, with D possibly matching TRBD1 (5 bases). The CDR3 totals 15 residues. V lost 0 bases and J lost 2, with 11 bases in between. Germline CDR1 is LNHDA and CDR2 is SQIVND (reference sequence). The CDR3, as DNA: TGTGCCAGTAGTATAGATCTGACAGACCCCTACGAGCAGTACTTC. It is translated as CASSIDLTDPYEQYF.

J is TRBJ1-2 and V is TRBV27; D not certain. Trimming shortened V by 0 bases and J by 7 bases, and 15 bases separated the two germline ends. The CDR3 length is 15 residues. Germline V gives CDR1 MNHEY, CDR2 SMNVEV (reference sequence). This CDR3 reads CASSLSGRLEGGYTF. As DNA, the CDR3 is TGTGCCAGCAGTTTATCCGGCAGGCTCGAGGGTGGCTACACCTTC.

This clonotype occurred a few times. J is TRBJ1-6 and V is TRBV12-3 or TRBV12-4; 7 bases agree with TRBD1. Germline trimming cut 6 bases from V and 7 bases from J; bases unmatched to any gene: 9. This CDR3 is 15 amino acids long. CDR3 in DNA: TGTGCCAGCAGGCTGACAGGGTTGGGGAATTCACCCCTCCACTTT. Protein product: CASRLTGLGNSPLHF.

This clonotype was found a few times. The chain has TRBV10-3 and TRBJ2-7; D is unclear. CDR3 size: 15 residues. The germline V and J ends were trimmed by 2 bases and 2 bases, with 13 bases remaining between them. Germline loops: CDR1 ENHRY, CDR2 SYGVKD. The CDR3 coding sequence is TGTGCCATCAGTGAGGGGGAATGGACCACCTACGAGCAGTACTTC. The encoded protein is CAISEGEWTTYEQYF.

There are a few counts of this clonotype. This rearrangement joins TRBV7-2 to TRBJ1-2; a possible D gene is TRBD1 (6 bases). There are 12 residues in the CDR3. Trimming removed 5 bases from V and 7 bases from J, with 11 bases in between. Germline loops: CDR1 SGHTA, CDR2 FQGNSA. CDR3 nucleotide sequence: TGTGCCAGCAGCGAACAGGGTGGTGGCTACACCTTC. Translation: CASSEQGGGYTF.

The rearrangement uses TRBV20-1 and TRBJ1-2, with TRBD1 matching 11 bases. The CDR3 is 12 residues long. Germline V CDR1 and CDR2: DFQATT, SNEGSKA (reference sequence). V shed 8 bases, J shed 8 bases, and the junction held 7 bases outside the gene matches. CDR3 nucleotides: TGCAGTACGATCCGGGACAGGGGGGGCTACACCTTC. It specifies CSTIRDRGGYTF.